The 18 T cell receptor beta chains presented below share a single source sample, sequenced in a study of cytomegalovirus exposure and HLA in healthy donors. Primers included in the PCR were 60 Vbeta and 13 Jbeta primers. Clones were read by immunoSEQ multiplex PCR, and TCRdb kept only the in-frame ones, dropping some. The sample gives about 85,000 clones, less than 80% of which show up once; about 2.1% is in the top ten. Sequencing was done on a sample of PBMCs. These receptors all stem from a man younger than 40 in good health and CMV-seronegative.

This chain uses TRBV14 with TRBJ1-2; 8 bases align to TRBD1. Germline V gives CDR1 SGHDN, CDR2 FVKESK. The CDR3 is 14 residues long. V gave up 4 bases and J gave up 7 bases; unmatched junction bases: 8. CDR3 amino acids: CASSPLWTGFGYTF. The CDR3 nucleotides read TGTGCCAGCAGCCCCCTATGGACAGGGTTTGGCTACACCTTC.

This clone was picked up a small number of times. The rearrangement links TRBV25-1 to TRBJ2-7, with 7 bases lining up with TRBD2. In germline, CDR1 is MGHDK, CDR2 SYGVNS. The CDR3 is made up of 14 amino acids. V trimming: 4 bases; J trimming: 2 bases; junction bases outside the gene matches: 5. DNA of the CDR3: TGTGCCAGCAGTGGCGGGACTAACCCCTACGAGCAGTACTTC. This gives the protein CASSGGTNPYEQYF.

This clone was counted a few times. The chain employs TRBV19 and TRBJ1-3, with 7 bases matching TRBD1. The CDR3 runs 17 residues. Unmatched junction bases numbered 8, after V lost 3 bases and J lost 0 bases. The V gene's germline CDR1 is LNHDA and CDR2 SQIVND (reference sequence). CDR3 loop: CASSIGQAMLSGNTIYF. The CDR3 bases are TGTGCCAGTAGTATCGGACAGGCTATGCTCTCTGGAAACACCATATATTTT.

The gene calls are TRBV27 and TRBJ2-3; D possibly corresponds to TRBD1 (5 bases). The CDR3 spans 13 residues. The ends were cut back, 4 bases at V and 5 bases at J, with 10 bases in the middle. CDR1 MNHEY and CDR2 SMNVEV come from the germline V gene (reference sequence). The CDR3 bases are TGTGCCAGCAGTTGGGAAGGGGTAGATACGCAGTATTTT. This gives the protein CASSWEGVDTQYF.

The CDR3 bases are TGCGCCAGCAGCGGGGGGACAGGGGAAGAGACCCAGTACTTC. It translates to CASSGGTGEETQYF. The rearrangement joins TRBV5-1 to TRBJ2-5; 10 bases are a match to TRBD1. CDR3 length: 14 residues. Germline V gene sequence: CDR1 SGHRS, CDR2 YFSETQ. J gave up 3 bases and V 4 bases, and 3 bases lay outside the gene matches.

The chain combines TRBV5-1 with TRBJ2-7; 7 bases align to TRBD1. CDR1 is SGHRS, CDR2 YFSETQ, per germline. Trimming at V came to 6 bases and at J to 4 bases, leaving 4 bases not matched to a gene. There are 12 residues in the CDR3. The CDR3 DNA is TGCGCCAGCAAAGGGGGCGGTTACGAGCAGTACTTC. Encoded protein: CASKGGGYEQYF.

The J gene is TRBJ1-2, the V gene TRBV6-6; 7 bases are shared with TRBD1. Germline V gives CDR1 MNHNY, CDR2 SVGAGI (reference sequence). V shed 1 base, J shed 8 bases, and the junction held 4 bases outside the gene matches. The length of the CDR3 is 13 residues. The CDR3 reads CASSYFQGGGYTF. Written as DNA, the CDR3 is TGTGCCAGCAGTTACTTCCAGGGGGGCGGCTACACCTTC.

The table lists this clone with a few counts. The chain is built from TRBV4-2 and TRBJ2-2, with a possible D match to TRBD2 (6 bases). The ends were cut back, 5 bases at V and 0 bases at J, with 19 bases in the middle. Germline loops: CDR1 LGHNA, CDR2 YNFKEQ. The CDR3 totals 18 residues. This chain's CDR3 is CASSMTAPGLANTGELFF. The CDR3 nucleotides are TGTGCCAGCAGCATGACAGCTCCGGGACTGGCGAACACCGGGGAGCTGTTTTTT.

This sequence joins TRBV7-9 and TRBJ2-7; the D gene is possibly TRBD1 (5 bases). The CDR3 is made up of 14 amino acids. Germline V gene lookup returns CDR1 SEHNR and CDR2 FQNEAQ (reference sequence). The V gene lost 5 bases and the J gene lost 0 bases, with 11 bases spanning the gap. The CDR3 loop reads CASSLSQGSYEQYF. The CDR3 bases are TGTGCCAGCAGCCTCAGCCAGGGCTCCTACGAGCAGTACTTC. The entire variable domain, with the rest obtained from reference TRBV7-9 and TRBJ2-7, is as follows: DTGVSQNPRHKITKRGQNVTFRCDPISEHNRLYWYRQTLGQGPEFLTYFQNEAQLEKSRLLSDRFSAERPKGSFSTLEIQRTEQGDSAMYLCASSLSQGSYEQYFGPGTRLTVT.

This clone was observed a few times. CDR3 amino acids: CASRESGTSGRGVSYEQYF. In DNA, the CDR3 is TGTGCCAGCAGGGAATCCGGGACTAGCGGGAGGGGTGTATCCTACGAGCAGTACTTC. The chain is built from TRBV6-1 and TRBJ2-7; 16 nucleotides align to TRBD2. The V segment lost 6 bases and the J segment 1 base; nucleotides outside the gene matches: 12. Germline CDR1 and CDR2: MNHNS and SASEGT. The CDR3 consists of 19 residues.

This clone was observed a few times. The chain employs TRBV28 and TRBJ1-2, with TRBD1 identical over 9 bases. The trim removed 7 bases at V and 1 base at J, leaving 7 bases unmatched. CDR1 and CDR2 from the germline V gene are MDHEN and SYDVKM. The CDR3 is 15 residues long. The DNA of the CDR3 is TGTGCCAGCACCACGAACAGGGGGCTTAACTATGGCTACACCTTC. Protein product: CASTTNRGLNYGYTF.

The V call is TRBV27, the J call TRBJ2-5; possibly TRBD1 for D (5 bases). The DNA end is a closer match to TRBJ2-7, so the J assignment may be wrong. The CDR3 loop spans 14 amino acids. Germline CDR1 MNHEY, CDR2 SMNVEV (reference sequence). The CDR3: CASSLSVQGYEQYF. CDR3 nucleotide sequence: TGTGCCAGCAGTTTATCTGTTCAGGGATACGAGCAGTACTTC.

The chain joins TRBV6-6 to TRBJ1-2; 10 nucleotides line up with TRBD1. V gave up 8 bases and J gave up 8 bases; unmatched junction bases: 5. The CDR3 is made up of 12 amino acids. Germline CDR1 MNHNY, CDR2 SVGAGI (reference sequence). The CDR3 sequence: CASRGTGEGYTF. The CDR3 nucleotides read TGTGCCAGCCGAGGGACAGGGGAAGGCTACACCTTC.

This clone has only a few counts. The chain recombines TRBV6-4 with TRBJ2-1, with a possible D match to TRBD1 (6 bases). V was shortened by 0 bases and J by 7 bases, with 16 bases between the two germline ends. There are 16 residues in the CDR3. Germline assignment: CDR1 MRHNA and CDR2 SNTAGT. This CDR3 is CASSDSFRGGSNEQFF. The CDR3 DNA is TGTGCCAGCAGTGACTCCTTCAGGGGTGGGAGTAATGAGCAGTTCTTC.

This CDR3 is CASSAGIEQYF. CDR3 nucleotide sequence: TGTGCCAGCAGTGCCGGGATCGAGCAGTACTTC. The chain couples TRBV6-1 to TRBJ2-7, with D possibly being TRBD2 (5 bases). The length of the CDR3 is 11 residues. Deletions cut 4 bases from V and 6 bases from J, with 7 bases between. The germline V gene encodes CDR1 MNHNS and CDR2 SASEGT.

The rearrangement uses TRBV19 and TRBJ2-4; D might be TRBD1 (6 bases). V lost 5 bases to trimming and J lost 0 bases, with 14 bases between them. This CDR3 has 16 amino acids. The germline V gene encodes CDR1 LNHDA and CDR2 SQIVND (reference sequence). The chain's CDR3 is CASSSRDKLAKNIQYF. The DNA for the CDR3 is TGTGCCAGTAGTTCCCGGGACAAGCTAGCCAAAAACATTCAGTACTTC.

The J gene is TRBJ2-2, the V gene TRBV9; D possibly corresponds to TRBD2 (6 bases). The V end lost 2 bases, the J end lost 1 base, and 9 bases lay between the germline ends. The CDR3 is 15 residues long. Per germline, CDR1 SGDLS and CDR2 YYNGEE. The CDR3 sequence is CASSVFGGNTGELFF. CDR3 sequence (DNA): TGTGCCAGCAGCGTTTTCGGGGGGAACACCGGGGAGCTGTTTTTT. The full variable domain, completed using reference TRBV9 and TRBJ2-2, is DSGVTQTPKHLITATGQRVTLRCSPRSGDLSVYWYQQSLDQGLQFLIQYYNGEERAKGNILERFSAQQFPDLHSELNLSSLELGDSALYFCASSVFGGNTGELFFGEGSRLTVL.

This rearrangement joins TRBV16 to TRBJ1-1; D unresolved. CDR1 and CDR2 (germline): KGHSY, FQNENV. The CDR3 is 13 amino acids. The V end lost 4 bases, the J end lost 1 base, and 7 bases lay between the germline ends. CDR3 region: CASSPDKNTEAFF. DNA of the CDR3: TGTGCCAGCAGCCCCGACAAGAACACTGAAGCTTTCTTT. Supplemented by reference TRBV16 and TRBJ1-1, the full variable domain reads GEEVAQTPKHLVRGEGQKAKLYCAPIKGHSYVFWYQQVLKNEFKFLISFQNENVFDETGMPKERFSAKCLPNSPCSLEIQATKLEDSAVYFCASSPDKNTEAFFGQGTRLTVV.